Sequencing of this T cell receptor beta chain was carried out in a study of OX40 agonist ivuxolimab in advanced cancers. Across the whole study: Age averaged 60 years (range roughly 23 to 90), and roughly 82% were male. There were three patients with partial responses, one having hepatocellular carcinoma and two cutaneous melanoma. Overall study findings and caveats: Partly responding patients at 0.1-3.0 mg/kg showed some of the smallest clonal expansion.

Germline CDR1 and CDR2: SEHNR and FQNEAQ (reference sequence). The V and J ends lost 7 bases and 6 bases, in that order; junction bases with no gene match: 5. CDR3 size: 14 residues. As concerns this clone: Its specificity is not known.

The protocol was immunoSEQ multiplex PCR, while the TCRdb copy is restricted to in-frame clones and leaves out a portion. The table lists 90,000 to 120,000 clones, less than 95% of them singletons, with over 0.6% in the top ten. This clonotype originated in an adult with an advanced solid tumor such as melanoma, head and neck, liver or kidney cancer. The sample in question was CD4+ or CD8+ T cells sorted from blood, obtained in a trial of the OX40 agonist ivuxolimab. This rearrangement joins TRBV7-9 to TRBJ2-1, with 11 positions matching TRBD2. In nucleotides, the CDR3 is TGTGCCAGCAAAACTAGCGGGAGCGGCAATGAGCAGTTCTTC. Protein sequence: CASKTSGSGNEQFF.